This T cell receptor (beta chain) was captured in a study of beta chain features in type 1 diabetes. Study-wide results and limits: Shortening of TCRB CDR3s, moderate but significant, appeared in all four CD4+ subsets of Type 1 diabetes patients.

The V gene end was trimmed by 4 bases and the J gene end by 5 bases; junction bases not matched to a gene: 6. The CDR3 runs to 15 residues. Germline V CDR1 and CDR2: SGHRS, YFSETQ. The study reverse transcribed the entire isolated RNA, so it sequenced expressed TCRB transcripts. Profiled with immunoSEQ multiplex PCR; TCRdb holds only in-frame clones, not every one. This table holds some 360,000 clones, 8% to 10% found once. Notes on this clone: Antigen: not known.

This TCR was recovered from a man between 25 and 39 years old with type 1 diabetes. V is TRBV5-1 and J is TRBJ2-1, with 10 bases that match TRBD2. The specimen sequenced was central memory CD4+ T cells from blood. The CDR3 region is CASSLGLAPHNEQFF. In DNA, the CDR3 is TGCGCCAGCAGCCTGGGACTAGCGCCCCACAATGAGCAGTTCTTC.